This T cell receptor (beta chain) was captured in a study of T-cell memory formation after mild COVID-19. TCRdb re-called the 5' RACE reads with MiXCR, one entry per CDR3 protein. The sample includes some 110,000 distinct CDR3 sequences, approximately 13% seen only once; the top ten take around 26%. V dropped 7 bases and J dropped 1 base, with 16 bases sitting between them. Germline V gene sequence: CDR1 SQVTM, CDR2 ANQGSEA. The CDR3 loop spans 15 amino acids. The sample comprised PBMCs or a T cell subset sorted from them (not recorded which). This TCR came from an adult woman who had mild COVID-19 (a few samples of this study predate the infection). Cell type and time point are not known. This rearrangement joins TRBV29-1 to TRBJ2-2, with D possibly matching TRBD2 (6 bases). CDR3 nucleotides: TGCAGCGCCGAAAGCGGGTATCAGAACACCGGGGAGCTGTTTTTT. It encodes CSAESGYQNTGELFF.